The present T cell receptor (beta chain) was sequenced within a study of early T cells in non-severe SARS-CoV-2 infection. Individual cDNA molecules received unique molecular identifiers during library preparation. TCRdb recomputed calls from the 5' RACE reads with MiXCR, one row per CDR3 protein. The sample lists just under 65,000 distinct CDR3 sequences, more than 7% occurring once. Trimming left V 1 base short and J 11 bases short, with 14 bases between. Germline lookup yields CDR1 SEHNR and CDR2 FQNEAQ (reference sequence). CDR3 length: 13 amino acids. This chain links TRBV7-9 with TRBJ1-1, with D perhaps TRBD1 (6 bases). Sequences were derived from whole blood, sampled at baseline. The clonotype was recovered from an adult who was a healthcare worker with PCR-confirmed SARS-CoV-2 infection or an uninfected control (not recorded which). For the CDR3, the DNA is TGTGCCAGCAGCTTAGGTGGGGGGCATCAGGCTTTCTTT. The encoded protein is CASSLGGGHQAFF. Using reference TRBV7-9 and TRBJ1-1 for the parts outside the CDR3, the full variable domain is DTGVSQNPRHKITKRGQNVTFRCDPISEHNRLYWYRQTLGQGPEFLTYFQNEAQLEKSRLLSDRFSAERPKGSFSTLEIQRTEQGDSAMYLCASSLGGGHQAFFGQGTRLTVV.